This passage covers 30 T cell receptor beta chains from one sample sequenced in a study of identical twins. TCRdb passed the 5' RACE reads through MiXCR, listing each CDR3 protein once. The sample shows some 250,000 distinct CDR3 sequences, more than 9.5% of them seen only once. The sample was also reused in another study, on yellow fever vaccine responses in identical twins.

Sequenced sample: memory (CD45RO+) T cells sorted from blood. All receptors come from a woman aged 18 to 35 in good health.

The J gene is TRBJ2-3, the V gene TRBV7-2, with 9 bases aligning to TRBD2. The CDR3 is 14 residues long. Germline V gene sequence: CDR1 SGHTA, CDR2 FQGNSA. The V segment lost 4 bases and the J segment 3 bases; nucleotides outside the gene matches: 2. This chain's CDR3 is CASSSRGGTDTQYF. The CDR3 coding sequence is TGTGCCAGCAGCTCGCGGGGGGGGACAGATACGCAGTATTTT.

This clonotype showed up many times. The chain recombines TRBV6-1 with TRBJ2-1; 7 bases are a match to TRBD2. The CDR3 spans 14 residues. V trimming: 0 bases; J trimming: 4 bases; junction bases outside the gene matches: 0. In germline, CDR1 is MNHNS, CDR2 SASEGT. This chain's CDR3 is CASSEAGGYNEQFF. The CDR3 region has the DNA TGTGCCAGCAGTGAAGCGGGGGGGTACAATGAGCAGTTCTTC.

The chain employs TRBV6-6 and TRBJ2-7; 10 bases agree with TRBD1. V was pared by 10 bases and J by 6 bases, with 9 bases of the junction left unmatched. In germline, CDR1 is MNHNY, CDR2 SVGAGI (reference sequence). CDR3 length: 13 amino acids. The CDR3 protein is CATSGTGAREQYF. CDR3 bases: TGTGCCACCTCGGGGACAGGGGCCCGCGAGCAGTACTTC.

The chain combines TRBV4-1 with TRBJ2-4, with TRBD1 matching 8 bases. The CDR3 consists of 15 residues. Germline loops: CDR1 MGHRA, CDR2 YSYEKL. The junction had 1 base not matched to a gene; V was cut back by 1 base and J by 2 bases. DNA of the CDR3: TGCGCCAGCAGCCAAGCAGGGGGCTCCAAAAACATTCAGTACTTC. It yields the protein CASSQAGGSKNIQYF.

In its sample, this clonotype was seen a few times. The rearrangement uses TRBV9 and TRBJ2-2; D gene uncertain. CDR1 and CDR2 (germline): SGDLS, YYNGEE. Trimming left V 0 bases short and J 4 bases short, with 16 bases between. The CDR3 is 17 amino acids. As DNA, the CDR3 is TGTGCCAGCAGCGTAGGGGCATCTATCGGTTCCACCGGGGAGCTGTTTTTT. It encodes CASSVGASIGSTGELFF.

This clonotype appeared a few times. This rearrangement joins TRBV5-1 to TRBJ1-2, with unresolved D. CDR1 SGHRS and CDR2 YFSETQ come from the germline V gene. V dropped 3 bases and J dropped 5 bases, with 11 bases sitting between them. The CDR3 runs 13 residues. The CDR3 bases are TGCGCCAGCAGCTCCAGCGCGGGGTATGGCTACACCTTC. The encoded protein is CASSSSAGYGYTF.

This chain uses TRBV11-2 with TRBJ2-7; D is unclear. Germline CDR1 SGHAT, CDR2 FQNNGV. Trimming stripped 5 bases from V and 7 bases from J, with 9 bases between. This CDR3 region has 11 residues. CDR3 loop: CASSPLREQYF. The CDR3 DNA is TGTGCCAGCAGCCCCCTTAGGGAGCAGTACTTC.

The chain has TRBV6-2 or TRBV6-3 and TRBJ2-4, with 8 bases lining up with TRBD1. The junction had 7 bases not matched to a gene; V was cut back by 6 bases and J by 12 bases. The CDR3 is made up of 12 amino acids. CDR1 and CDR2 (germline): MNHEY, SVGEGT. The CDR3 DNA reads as TGTGCCAGCAGCCCCCCAGGGGGCAGTCAGTACTTC. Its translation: CASSPPGGSQYF.

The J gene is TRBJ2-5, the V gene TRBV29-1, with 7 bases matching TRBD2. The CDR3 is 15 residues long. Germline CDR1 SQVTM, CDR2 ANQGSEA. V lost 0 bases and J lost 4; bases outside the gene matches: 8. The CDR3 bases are TGCAGCGTTGAAGACCGGTCGGGGAGGGGAGAGACCCAGTACTTC. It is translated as CSVEDRSGRGETQYF.

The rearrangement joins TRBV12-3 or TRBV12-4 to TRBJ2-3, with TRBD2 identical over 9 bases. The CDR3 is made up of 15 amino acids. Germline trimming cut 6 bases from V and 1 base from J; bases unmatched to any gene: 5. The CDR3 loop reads CASSRGGAGTDTQYF. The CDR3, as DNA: TGTGCCAGCAGCCGCGGGGGGGCGGGCACAGATACGCAGTATTTT.

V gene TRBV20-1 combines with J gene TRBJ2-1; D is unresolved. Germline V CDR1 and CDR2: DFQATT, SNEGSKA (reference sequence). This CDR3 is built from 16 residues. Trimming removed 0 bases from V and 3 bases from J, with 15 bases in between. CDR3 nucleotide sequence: TGCAGTGCTAGAGACCTCGGGCCGCAAAACTACAATGAGCAGTTCTTC. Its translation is CSARDLGPQNYNEQFF.

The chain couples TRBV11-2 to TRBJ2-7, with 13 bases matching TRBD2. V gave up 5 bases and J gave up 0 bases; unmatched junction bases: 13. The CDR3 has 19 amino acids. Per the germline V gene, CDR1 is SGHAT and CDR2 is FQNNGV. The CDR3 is CASSRLGTSGATFSYEQYF. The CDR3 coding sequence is TGTGCCAGCAGCAGATTAGGGACTAGCGGGGCAACCTTCTCCTACGAGCAGTACTTC.

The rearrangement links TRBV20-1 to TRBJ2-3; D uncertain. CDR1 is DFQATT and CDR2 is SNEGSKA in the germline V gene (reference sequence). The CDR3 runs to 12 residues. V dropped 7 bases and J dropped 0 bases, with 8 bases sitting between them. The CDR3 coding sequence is TGCAGTGTCAGAGATAGCACAGATACGCAGTATTTT. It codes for CSVRDSTDTQYF.

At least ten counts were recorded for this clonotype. The CDR3 DNA follows: TGTGCCAGCAGCCTACGGACTGACTTAGTGGGGGAGCAGTTCTTC. Translated, it gives CASSLRTDLVGEQFF. J is TRBJ2-1 and V is TRBV14; D possibly corresponds to TRBD2 (5 bases). Trimming took off 4 bases at V and 10 bases at J, with 20 bases between the two ends. Germline CDR1 SGHDN, CDR2 FVKESK. This CDR3 spans 15 amino acids. Complete variable domain (other parts from reference TRBV14 and TRBJ2-1): EAGVTQFPSHSVIEKGQTVTLRCDPISGHDNLYWYRRVMGKEIKFLLHFVKESKQDESGMPNNRFLAERTGGTYSTLKVQPAELEDSGVYFCASSLRTDLVGEQFFGPGTRLTVL.

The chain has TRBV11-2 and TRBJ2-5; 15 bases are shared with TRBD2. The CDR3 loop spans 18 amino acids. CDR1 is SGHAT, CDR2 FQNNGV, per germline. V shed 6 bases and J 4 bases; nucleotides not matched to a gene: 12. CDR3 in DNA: TGTGCCAGCAGTTTGGGGCGGACTAGCGGGGGGGCTGGAGAGACCCAGTACTTC. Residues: CASSLGRTSGGAGETQYF.

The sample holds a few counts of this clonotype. The CDR3 sequence: CSVDVGGNTIYF. The CDR3 coding sequence is TGCAGCGTTGATGTAGGTGGAAACACCATATATTTT. This sequence joins TRBV29-1 and TRBJ1-3; D is unresolved. V gave up 3 bases and J gave up 3 bases, with 6 bases separating them. From germline, CDR1 is SQVTM and CDR2 ANQGSEA. The CDR3 extends over 12 amino acids.

CDR3 region: CSVPRRNQETQYF. CDR3 in DNA: TGCAGCGTTCCCCGCAGGAACCAAGAGACCCAGTACTTC. V and J are TRBV29-1 and TRBJ2-5; D not certain. Deletions cut 5 bases from V and 0 bases from J, with 10 bases between. Germline CDR1 SQVTM, CDR2 ANQGSEA. The CDR3 spans 13 residues.

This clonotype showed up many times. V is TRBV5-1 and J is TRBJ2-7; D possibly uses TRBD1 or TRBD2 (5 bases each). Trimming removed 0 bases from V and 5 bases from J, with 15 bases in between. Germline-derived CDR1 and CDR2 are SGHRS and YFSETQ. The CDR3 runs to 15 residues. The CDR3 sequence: CASSLAGTPLHEQYF. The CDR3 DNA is TGCGCCAGCAGCTTGGCCGGGACCCCTCTTCACGAGCAGTACTTC.

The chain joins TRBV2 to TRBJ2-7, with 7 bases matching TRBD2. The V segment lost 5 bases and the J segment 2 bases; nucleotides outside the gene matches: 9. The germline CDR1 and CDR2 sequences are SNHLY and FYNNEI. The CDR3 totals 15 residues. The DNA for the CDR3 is TGTGCCAGCAGTATGGGGGGGTGGAAGACCTACGAGCAGTACTTC. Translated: CASSMGGWKTYEQYF.

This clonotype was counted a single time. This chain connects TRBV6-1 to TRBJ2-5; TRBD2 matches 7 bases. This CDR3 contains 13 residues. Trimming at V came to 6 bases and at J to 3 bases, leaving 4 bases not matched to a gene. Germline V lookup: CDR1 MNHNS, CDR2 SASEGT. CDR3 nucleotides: TGTGCCAGCAGGGCTGCGGGGGAAGAGACCCAGTACTTC. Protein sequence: CASRAAGEETQYF.

The CDR3 spells CASSGAIVETQYF. As DNA, the CDR3 is TGTGCCAGCAGTGGAGCGATTGTGGAGACCCAGTACTTC. This chain connects TRBV2 to TRBJ2-5; no firm D call. Germline CDR1 reads SNHLY; CDR2 reads FYNNEI. The CDR3 is made up of 13 amino acids. Trimming pared 4 bases from V and 5 bases from J, leaving 11 bases between.

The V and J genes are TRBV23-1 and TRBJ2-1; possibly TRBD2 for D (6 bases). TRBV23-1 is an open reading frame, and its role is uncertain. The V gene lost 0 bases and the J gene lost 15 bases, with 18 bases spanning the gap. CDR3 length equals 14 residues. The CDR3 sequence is CASSQSNLRRAGFF. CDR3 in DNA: TGCGCCAGCAGTCAATCGAACTTGCGGAGGGCCGGGTTCTTC.

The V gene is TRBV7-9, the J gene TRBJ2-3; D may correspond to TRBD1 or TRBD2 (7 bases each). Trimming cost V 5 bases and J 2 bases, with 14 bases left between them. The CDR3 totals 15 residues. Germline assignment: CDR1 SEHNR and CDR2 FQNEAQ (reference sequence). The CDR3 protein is CASSPTGTTTDTQYF. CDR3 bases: TGTGCCAGCAGCCCGACAGGGACTACCACAGATACGCAGTATTTT.

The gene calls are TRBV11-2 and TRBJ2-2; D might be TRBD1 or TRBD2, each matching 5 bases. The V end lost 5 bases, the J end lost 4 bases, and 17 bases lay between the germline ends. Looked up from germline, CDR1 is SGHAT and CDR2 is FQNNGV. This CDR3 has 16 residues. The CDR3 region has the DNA TGTGCCAGCAGCCCACCCGGGACCCCGCGCACCGGGGAGCTGTTTTTT. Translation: CASSPPGTPRTGELFF.

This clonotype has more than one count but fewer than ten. CDR3 residues: CASRDRDGYEQYF. Here the CDR3 DNA reads TGTGCCAGCCGGGACAGGGATGGGTACGAGCAGTACTTC. This rearrangement joins TRBV14 to TRBJ2-7; the match to TRBD1 covers 9 bases. Germline CDR1 reads SGHDN; CDR2 reads FVKESK. CDR3 length: 13 residues. With 8 bases clipped from V and 4 bases from J, the junction kept 6 bases outside the gene matches.

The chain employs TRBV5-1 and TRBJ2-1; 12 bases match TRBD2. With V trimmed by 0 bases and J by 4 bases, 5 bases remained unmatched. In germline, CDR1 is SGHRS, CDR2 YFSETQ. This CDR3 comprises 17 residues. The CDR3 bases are TGCGCCAGCAGCTTGGCCCGACTAGCGGGGGCTTACAATGAGCAGTTCTTC. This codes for CASSLARLAGAYNEQFF.

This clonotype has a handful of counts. CDR3 in amino acids: CASSGSPGSTDTQYF. Written as DNA, the CDR3 is TGTGCCAGCAGTGGTTCCCCAGGAAGCACAGATACGCAGTATTTT. The J gene is TRBJ2-3, the V gene TRBV6-4; no definite D call. Trimming stripped 4 bases from V and 0 bases from J, with 11 bases between. CDR1 and CDR2 from the germline V gene are MRHNA and SNTAGT. The CDR3 covers 15 residues.

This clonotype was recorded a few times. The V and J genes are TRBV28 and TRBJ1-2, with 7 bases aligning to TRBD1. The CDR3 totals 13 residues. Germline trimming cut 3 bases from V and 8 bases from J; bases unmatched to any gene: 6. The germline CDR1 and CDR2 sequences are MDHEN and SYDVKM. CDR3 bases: TGTGCCAGCAGTTTTAACAGGGGAGGGGGCTACACCTTC. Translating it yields CASSFNRGGGYTF.

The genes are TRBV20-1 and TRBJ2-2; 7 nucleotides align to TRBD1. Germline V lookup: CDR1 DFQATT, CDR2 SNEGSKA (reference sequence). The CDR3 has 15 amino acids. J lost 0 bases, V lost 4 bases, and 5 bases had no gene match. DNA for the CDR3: TGCAGTGCTACACCGGGACAGACGAACACCGGGGAGCTGTTTTTT. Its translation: CSATPGQTNTGELFF.

CDR3 nucleotides: TGCGCCAGCAGTCAACAGGGTCGGGACATTCAGTACTTC. Protein: CASSQQGRDIQYF. This chain uses TRBV23-1 with TRBJ2-4; TRBD1 might be the D (5 bases). TRBV23-1 is an ORF for which the function is uncertain. The germline V and J ends were trimmed by 2 bases and 8 bases, with 10 bases remaining between them. The length of the CDR3 is 13 residues.